Each of the 17 T cell receptor beta chains below was sequenced from the same sample in a study of vaccination and CD4 T cells after COVID-19. Noted treatment: approximately 11-day PBMC culture with coronavirus spike peptide pools or control peptides (ViraFEST assay). Their specific antigens are unknown. Cultured CD4+ T cells had their DNA profiled by the Oncomine TCR Beta short-read assay. Via MiXCR, TCRdb re-called the PCR reads, giving one row per CDR3 protein. The sample yields roughly 8,000 distinct CDR3 sequences, 45% to 50% seen once. Input material: CD4+ T cells from blood, cultured in vitro. These receptors were obtained from a human donor who had recovered from COVID-19.

A few counts support this clonotype. This chain joins TRBV11-3 and TRBJ1-6; D is perhaps TRBD1 (5 bases). V lost 1 base and J lost 2, with 9 bases in between. This CDR3 has 16 residues. The V gene's germline CDR1 is SGHNT and CDR2 YENEEA. The CDR3 region has the DNA TGTGCCAGCAGCTTAGGGGGACTTACCTATAATTCACCCCTCCACTTT. It codes for CASSLGGLTYNSPLHF.

The chain joins TRBV11-3 to TRBJ2-7; D is unresolved. CDR3 length: 13 amino acids. V dropped 5 bases and J dropped 0 bases, with 8 bases sitting between them. Germline V CDR1 and CDR2: SGHNT, YENEEA. CDR3 amino acids: CASSRENSYEQYF. In DNA form, the CDR3 reads TGTGCCAGCAGCCGCGAGAACTCCTACGAGCAGTACTTC.

This clonotype was seen a handful of times. The chain carries TRBV6-1 and TRBJ2-2; 8 bases match TRBD1. The CDR3 totals 15 residues. Germline V gene data show CDR1 as MNHNS and CDR2 as SASEGT. J was trimmed by 4 bases and V by 4 bases; bases with no gene match: 5. This chain's CDR3 is CASSVSGGVTGELFF. CDR3 nucleotide sequence: TGTGCCAGCAGTGTCTCAGGGGGCGTCACCGGGGAGCTGTTTTTT.

The chain carries TRBV2 and TRBJ2-7; tentative D call: TRBD1 (6 bases). The CDR3 is 12 amino acids. From germline, CDR1 is SNHLY and CDR2 FYNNEI. Trimming cost V 4 bases and J 3 bases, with 7 bases left between them. CDR3 DNA: TGTGCCAGCAGTGCACAGGGCTACGAGCAGTACTTC. Protein: CASSAQGYEQYF.

This clonotype has a handful of counts. V usage is TRBV7-2 and J usage is TRBJ1-4; 7 bases line up with TRBD1. Germline V CDR1 and CDR2: SGHTA, FQGNSA. This CDR3 is 16 amino acids long. J was trimmed by 4 bases and V by 1 base; bases with no gene match: 6. CDR3 DNA: TGTGCCAGCAGCTTAGGAATGGGGACAGATAATGAAAAACTGTTTTTT. Its protein product is CASSLGMGTDNEKLFF.

The chain employs TRBV6-5 and TRBJ1-2; 11 bases agree with TRBD1. The trim removed 2 bases at V and 10 bases at J, leaving 6 bases unmatched. Germline values: CDR1 MNHEY, CDR2 SVGAGI. The CDR3 totals 14 residues. CDR3 DNA: TGTGCCAGCAGTTACGCGGGACAGGGGGTCCCCTACACCTTC. Translating gives CASSYAGQGVPYTF.

This clonotype has just a few counts. The rearrangement joins TRBV24-1 to TRBJ2-3, with D tentatively TRBD1 (5 bases). Germline lookup yields CDR1 KGHDR and CDR2 SFDVKD. This CDR3 region has 13 residues. Trimming shortened V by 12 bases and J by 1 base, and 13 bases separated the two germline ends. CDR3 amino acids: CAARTSGTDTQYF. The CDR3 region has the DNA TGTGCCGCCCGGACAAGCGGCACAGATACGCAGTATTTT.

This chain connects TRBV20-1 to TRBJ1-5, with TRBD1 as a possible D gene (5 bases). CDR1 DFQATT and CDR2 SNEGSKA come from the germline V gene (reference sequence). V lost 5 bases, J lost 0 bases, and 14 bases lay in between. CDR3 length: 15 amino acids. Written as DNA, the CDR3 is TGCAGTGCTGGGGGGGACGTTTCTAGCAATCAGCCCCAGCATTTT. Translating it yields CSAGGDVSSNQPQHF.

The rearrangement uses TRBV20-1 and TRBJ2-7, with a tentative D call TRBD1 (5 bases). The CDR3 sequence is 15 residues long. In germline, CDR1 is DFQATT, CDR2 SNEGSKA (reference sequence). V dropped 0 bases and J dropped 3 bases, with 15 bases sitting between them. CDR3 sequence (DNA): TGCAGTGCTAGAGATTACGACAGTACCCTCTACGAGCAGTACTTC. The encoded protein is CSARDYDSTLYEQYF.

This clonotype was seen more than once but under ten times. In DNA form, the CDR3 reads TGTGCCAGTAGTATGGTCGGACAGCCGCACTATGGCTACACCTTC. Protein sequence: CASSMVGQPHYGYTF. This chain links TRBV19 with TRBJ1-2; D may be TRBD1 (6 bases). The CDR3 length is 15 residues. Looked up from germline, CDR1 is LNHDA and CDR2 is SQIVND (reference sequence). V lost 3 bases to trimming and J lost 3 bases, with 14 bases between them.

V usage is TRBV20-1 and J usage is TRBJ1-6; D is ambiguous. Between the trimmed V and J ends, which lost 1 base and 5 bases, there was a span of 6 bases. Germline assignment: CDR1 DFQATT and CDR2 SNEGSKA (reference sequence). This CDR3 region has 13 residues. The CDR3 reads CSARGPDNSPLHF. CDR3 nucleotide sequence: TGCAGTGCTAGAGGCCCGGATAATTCACCCCTCCACTTT.

The chain links TRBV11-3 to TRBJ2-5; 13 bases are shared with TRBD2. V shed 5 bases and J 5 bases; nucleotides not matched to a gene: 11. The CDR3 has 17 residues. CDR1 and CDR2 from the germline V gene are SGHNT and YENEEA. For the CDR3, the DNA is TGTGCCAGCAGCCGAGGACTAGCGGGAGTGCGGTGGGAGACCCAGTACTTC. Its translation: CASSRGLAGVRWETQYF.

The chain couples TRBV2 to TRBJ1-2; D unclear. The CDR3 covers 13 residues. CDR1 is SNHLY and CDR2 is FYNNEI in the germline V gene. V was cut by 3 bases and J by 8 bases, with 13 bases left in between. This CDR3 is CASSDRGTGGYTF. CDR3 in DNA: TGTGCCAGCAGTGATCGCGGAACGGGGGGCTACACCTTC.

The CDR3 loop is CASSVKGADQPQHF. For the CDR3, the DNA is TGTGCCAGCAGTGTAAAGGGGGCCGATCAGCCCCAGCATTTT. The rearrangement uses TRBV2 and TRBJ1-5; 7 bases fit TRBD1. With 4 bases clipped from V and 5 bases from J, the junction kept 5 bases outside the gene matches. The CDR3 totals 14 residues. CDR1 and CDR2 from the germline V gene are SNHLY and FYNNEI. Together with reference TRBV2 and TRBJ1-5, the CDR3 gives the full variable domain: EPEVTQTPSHQVTQMGQEVILRCVPISNHLYFYWYRQILGQKVEFLVSFYNNEISEKSEIFDDQFSVERPDGSNFTLKIRSTKLEDSAMYFCASSVKGADQPQHFGDGTRLSIL.

The chain recombines TRBV7-2 with TRBJ1-6; 7 bases match TRBD1. CDR1 SGHTA and CDR2 FQGNSA come from the germline V gene. The V and J ends lost 5 bases and 6 bases, in that order; junction bases with no gene match: 7. The CDR3 runs to 15 residues. CDR3 in DNA: TGTGCCAGCAGCCTCCGACAGGGAGGTAATTCACCCCTCCACTTT. Translated, it gives CASSLRQGGNSPLHF. The variable domain in full, completed from reference TRBV7-2 and TRBJ1-6, reads GAGVSQSPSNKVTEKGKDVELRCDPISGHTALYWYRQSLGQGLEFLIYFQGNSAPDKSGLPSDRFSAERTGGSVSTLTIQRTQQEDSAVYLCASSLRQGGNSPLHFGNGTRLTVT.

V gene TRBV7-2 combines with J gene TRBJ1-5; 7 nucleotides agree with TRBD1. The CDR3 extends over 13 amino acids. Per germline, CDR1 SGHTA and CDR2 FQGNSA. Trimming took 5 bases from V and 5 from J; bases not matched to a gene: 3. CDR3 sequence: CASSRDRDQPQHF. The CDR3 nucleotides are TGTGCCAGCAGCCGGGACAGAGATCAGCCCCAGCATTTT.

This clonotype was detected only a few times. The chain joins TRBV7-8 to TRBJ1-1; D call uncertain. This CDR3 is built from 13 residues. V lost 2 bases and J 5 bases, leaving 9 bases between the germline ends. Germline V gene sequence: CDR1 SGHVS, CDR2 FQNEAQ. The CDR3 DNA reads as TGTGCCAGCAGCTTACTGGGAGGGACTGAAGCTTTCTTT. It encodes CASSLLGGTEAFF.